The present T cell receptor (beta chain) was sequenced within a study of blood T cell repertoires in COVID-19. Repertoires were generated with immunoSEQ multiplex PCR, while TCRdb's copy carries only in-frame clones and drops some. Among over 120,000 clones listed, roughly 79% were seen once. Germline assignment: CDR1 SQVTM and CDR2 ANQGSEA. The CDR3 is 14 amino acids. J lost 5 bases, V lost 7 bases, and 13 bases had no gene match. The rearrangement links TRBV29-1 to TRBJ2-5; 7 bases agree with TRBD1. Sample: peripheral blood. This clonotype was obtained from a human donor in a cohort sampled during active COVID-19. The CDR3 nucleotides are TGCAGCGCCGCCGAGAACAGGGGATCCGAGACCCAGTACTTC. Amino acids: CSAAENRGSETQYF.